This T cell receptor beta chain came from a study of Ad26.COV2.S vaccination and SARS-CoV-2 variants. The table came from immunoSEQ multiplex PCR; TCRdb's copy has only in-frame clones and leaves some out. The data hold about 680,000 clones, with roughly 90% observed a single time. Treatment noted: roughly 19 received Ad26.COV2.S at low or high dose, single or two shots; 5 received placebo; per-sample allocation not given. The investigators took samples on day 63 after the first vaccine or placebo injection. The CDR3 consists of 15 residues. The germline V gene has CDR1 ENHRY and CDR2 SYGVKD. Trimming took 10 bases from V and 4 from J, leaving 17 bases between them.

V is TRBV10-3 and J is TRBJ2-6; D is undetermined. The receptor's source is a person aged 18-60 years who received the Ad26.COV2.S COVID-19 vaccine or a placebo. The material sequenced was peripheral blood, taken in a trial of Ad26.COV2.S vaccine versus placebo. CDR3 DNA sequence: TGTGCCAGCCGCCGGGCCCGCGGAGGGGCCAACGTCCTGACTTTC. Protein: CASRRARGGANVLTF.